What follows are 22 T cell receptor beta chains derived from one specimen sequenced in a study of response to subunit inactivated influenza vaccine. TCRdb processed the RT-PCR reads anew with MiXCR; each CDR3 protein has one entry. The top ten hold approximately 10% of the sample, which has 800,000 or so distinct CDR3 sequences, over 20% seen once. Sequencing used PBMCs from blood, obtained roughly 5 days after vaccination. The receptors derive from a man aged 45-65 years who received an inactivated influenza vaccine.

The table lists this clonotype with a few counts. Germline and junction disagree at one end, which may indicate a read error. The J gene is TRBJ2-3, the V gene TRBV7-9; 8 nucleotides align to TRBD2. The length of the CDR3 is 16 residues. Per germline, CDR1 SEHNR and CDR2 FQNEAQ (reference sequence). CDR3 sequence reads: CAGSLALREGTDTQYF. Written as DNA, the CDR3 is TGTGCCGGCAGCTTAGCGTTGCGGGAGGGCACAGATACGCAGTATTTT.

The chain is built from TRBV5-5 and TRBJ2-7, with 8 nucleotides matching TRBD1. CDR3 size: 15 residues. Per the germline V gene, CDR1 is SGHKS and CDR2 is YYEKEE (reference sequence). V lost 4 bases and J lost 5; bases outside the gene matches: 11. Here the CDR3 reads CASSHGESGGNEQYF. The CDR3 coding sequence is TGTGCCAGCAGCCATGGAGAGTCAGGGGGCAACGAGCAGTACTTC.

The chain has TRBV7-8 and TRBJ2-1; TRBD2 matches at 9 bases. Germline trimming cut 4 bases from V and 5 bases from J; bases unmatched to any gene: 9. CDR1 and CDR2 from the germline V gene are SGHVS and FQNEAQ. CDR3 length: 16 amino acids. The CDR3, as DNA: TGTGCCAGCAGCTCGCAACCGGGACTAGCCAACAATGAGCAGTTCTTC. It specifies CASSSQPGLANNEQFF. Based on the CDR3 plus reference TRBV7-8 and TRBJ2-1, the full variable domain is GAGVSQSPRYKVAKRGQDVALRCDPISGHVSLFWYQQALGQGPEFLTYFQNEAQLDKSGLPSDRFFAERPEGSVSTLKIQRTQQEDSAVYLCASSSQPGLANNEQFFGPGTRLTVL.

V and J are TRBV6-2 or TRBV6-3 and TRBJ2-1, with no clear D. Trimming took off 6 bases at V and 7 bases at J, with 7 bases between the two ends. Germline assignment: CDR1 MNHEY and CDR2 SVGEGT. The CDR3 runs 11 residues. The CDR3 nucleotides read TGTGCCAGCAGCCGCGCGAATGAGCAGTTCTTC. This encodes CASSRANEQFF.

The chain is built from TRBV14 and TRBJ2-3, with 13 bases matching TRBD2. V gave up 6 bases and J gave up 5 bases; unmatched junction bases: 5. This CDR3 has 15 residues. In germline, CDR1 is SGHDN, CDR2 FVKESK. Written as DNA, the CDR3 is TGTGCCAGCAGTCAATGGACTAGCGGGAGAGATACGCAGTATTTT. Amino acids: CASSQWTSGRDTQYF.

This clonotype was seen a few times. The chain uses TRBV6-5 and TRBJ2-7, with D hard to call. Germline CDR1 and CDR2: MNHEY and SVGAGI. CDR3 length: 17 amino acids. Trimming cost V 0 bases and J 2 bases, with 17 bases left between them. CDR3 sequence: CASSYSASRWGTYEQYF. The CDR3 bases are TGTGCCAGCAGTTACTCGGCATCAAGATGGGGTACCTACGAGCAGTACTTC.

V is TRBV5-1 and J is TRBJ2-1; 8 nucleotides match TRBD2. Germline V gives CDR1 SGHRS, CDR2 YFSETQ. The CDR3 has 15 residues. The junction had 5 bases not matched to a gene; V was cut back by 2 bases and J by 4 bases. CDR3 in amino acids: CASSLYSGVYNEQFF. DNA for the CDR3: TGCGCCAGCAGCTTATATAGCGGGGTATACAATGAGCAGTTCTTC. Complete variable domain (other parts from reference TRBV5-1 and TRBJ2-1): KAGVTQTPRYLIKTRGQQVTLSCSPISGHRSVSWYQQTPGQGLQFLFEYFSETQRNKGNFPGRFSGRQFSNSRSEMNVSTLELGDSALYLCASSLYSGVYNEQFFGPGTRLTVL.

The chain recombines TRBV27 with TRBJ1-6; D might be TRBD1 (5 bases). Germline CDR1 reads MNHEY; CDR2 reads SMNVEV (reference sequence). V was pared by 3 bases and J by 10 bases, with 10 bases between. This CDR3 spans 13 amino acids. CDR3 sequence: CASSLTGPSPLHF. Here the CDR3 DNA reads TGTGCCAGCAGTTTGACGGGGCCCTCACCCCTCCACTTT.

This chain connects TRBV12-5 to TRBJ2-5; TRBD2 aligns across 11 bases. V gave up 6 bases and J gave up 5 bases; unmatched junction bases: 8. Germline V CDR1 and CDR2: LGHNT, FRNRAP. This CDR3 comprises 15 residues. The CDR3 sequence: CASGVAGGFLETQYF. The CDR3 DNA follows: TGTGCTAGTGGAGTAGCGGGGGGGTTTTTGGAGACCCAGTACTTC.

Concerning this clonotype itself: A single base separates this from a much larger clone, so it may be a read error. V gene TRBV10-3 combines with J gene TRBJ1-1; 9 positions agree with TRBD1. Germline V lookup: CDR1 ENHRY, CDR2 SYGVKD. V gave up 7 bases and J gave up 1 base; unmatched junction bases: 7. This CDR3 has 15 amino acids. CDR3 protein: CAITSGQGPNTEAFF. In DNA form, the CDR3 reads TGTGCCATCACATCGGGACAGGGACCGAACACTGAAGCTTTCTTT.

This chain links TRBV21-1 with TRBJ2-3; the table's D call of TRBD2 was not tested on the DNA. TRBV21-1 is tagged as a pseudogene. This CDR3 contains 15 residues. As DNA, the CDR3 is TGTGCCAGCAGCAAAGCGGGGGAGTGCACAGATACGCAGTATTTT. Translation: CASSKAGECTDTQYF.

The chain uses TRBV9 and TRBJ2-1; D is uncertain. This CDR3 comprises 15 residues. Germline V gives CDR1 SGDLS, CDR2 YYNGEE. Trimming pared 0 bases from V and 2 bases from J, leaving 9 bases between. CDR3 sequence: CASSVVSNTYNEQFF. CDR3 nucleotide sequence: TGTGCCAGCAGCGTAGTGTCGAATACCTACAATGAGCAGTTCTTC.

This clonotype was counted at least ten times. The chain links TRBV12-3 or TRBV12-4 to TRBJ2-3, with D possibly being TRBD1 (5 bases). Trimming shortened V by 4 bases and J by 1 base, and 15 bases separated the two germline ends. There are 16 residues in the CDR3. The CDR3 nucleotides read TGTGCCAGCAGTTCACAGGCGTTCACCCGCACAGATACGCAGTATTTT. It specifies CASSSQAFTRTDTQYF.

The sample holds a few counts of this clonotype. The V gene is TRBV29-1, the J gene TRBJ2-5; D is unclear. The CDR3 runs 12 residues. Per germline, CDR1 SQVTM and CDR2 ANQGSEA. V dropped 4 bases and J dropped 0 bases, with 6 bases sitting between them. CDR3 loop: CSVANYQETQYF. Here the CDR3 DNA reads TGCAGCGTTGCCAACTACCAAGAGACCCAGTACTTC. Full variable domain (remainder filled in from reference TRBV29-1 and TRBJ2-5): SAVISQKPSRDICQRGTSLTIQCQVDSQVTMMFWYRQQPGQSLTLIATANQGSEATYESGFVIDKFPISRPNLTFSTLTVSNMSPEDSSIYLCSVANYQETQYFGPGTRLLVL.

The chain employs TRBV6-1 and TRBJ2-7, with D possibly TRBD1 on 6 matching bases. Germline assignment: CDR1 MNHNS and CDR2 SASEGT. V lost 6 bases and J lost 3, with 18 bases in between. The CDR3 loop spans 15 amino acids. The CDR3 protein is CASRRDIGGNYEQYF. The CDR3, as DNA: TGTGCCAGCAGGCGCGACATAGGGGGAAACTACGAGCAGTACTTC.

The chain links TRBV24-1 to TRBJ2-1; 10 nucleotides line up with TRBD2. The CDR3 sequence is 14 residues long. Germline assignment: CDR1 KGHDR and CDR2 SFDVKD. J gave up 7 bases and V 3 bases, and 2 bases lay outside the gene matches. The CDR3 coding sequence is TGTGCCACCAGTGATCTGGGACTAGCGAATGAGCAGTTCTTC. It codes for CATSDLGLANEQFF.

This clonotype was found many times. V and J are TRBV7-2 and TRBJ1-1, with TRBD1 as a possible D gene (5 bases). Per germline, CDR1 SGHTA and CDR2 FQGNSA. The CDR3 consists of 13 residues. Trimming took 5 bases from V and 7 from J, leaving 14 bases between them. This chain's CDR3 is CASSLQGLGEAFF. The CDR3 coding sequence is TGTGCCAGCAGCCTCCAGGGTCTAGGTGAAGCTTTCTTT.

The gene calls are TRBV25-1 and TRBJ1-2; D is possibly TRBD1 (5 bases). Germline V gene sequence: CDR1 MGHDK, CDR2 SYGVNS. This CDR3 contains 15 residues. V was pared by 3 bases and J by 2 bases, with 13 bases between. In DNA, the CDR3 is TGTGCCAGCAGTGACGTATCTTGGGGGAACTATGGCTACACCTTC. This translates into CASSDVSWGNYGYTF.

The rearrangement uses TRBV7-3 and TRBJ1-4; 7 bases match TRBD1. Trimming took 5 bases from V and 8 from J; bases not matched to a gene: 5. Germline assignment: CDR1 SGHTA and CDR2 FQGTGA. The length of the CDR3 is 13 residues. The CDR3 is CASSTRQGEKLFF. The CDR3 coding sequence is TGTGCCAGCAGCACACGACAGGGCGAAAAACTGTTTTTT.

In its sample, this clonotype was seen a few times. The genes are TRBV3-1 and TRBJ1-6; 8 bases are a match to TRBD1. The germline V gene has CDR1 LGHDT and CDR2 YNNKEL (reference sequence). J gave up 10 bases and V 4 bases, and 9 bases lay outside the gene matches. The CDR3 is made up of 15 amino acids. CDR3 protein: CASSRETGARSPLHF. The DNA of the CDR3 is TGTGCCAGCAGCCGAGAGACAGGGGCACGATCACCCCTCCACTTT.

This clonotype was observed a few times. V usage is TRBV20-1 and J usage is TRBJ2-3; possibly TRBD2 for D (7 bases). This CDR3 is built from 16 residues. V gave up 3 bases and J gave up 4 bases, with 20 bases separating them. Germline CDR1 reads DFQATT; CDR2 reads SNEGSKA (reference sequence). CDR3 residues: CSASGGPSGGADTQYF. CDR3 in DNA: TGCAGTGCTAGCGGGGGGCCCTCGGGAGGCGCAGATACGCAGTATTTT.

J is TRBJ1-5 and V is TRBV4-3; D remains ambiguous. V shed 0 bases and J shed 6 bases, with 12 bases lying between them. The CDR3 totals 15 residues. Germline assignment: CDR1 LGHNA and CDR2 YSLEER. The CDR3 coding sequence is TGCGCCAGCAGCCAAGATCAAAAGGGCGGTCAGCCCCAGCATTTT. This translates into CASSQDQKGGQPQHF.